This TCR beta chain was found in a study of T-cell memory formation after mild COVID-19. TCRdb called the 5' RACE reads again in MiXCR, with one record for every CDR3 protein. The sample shows approximately 390,000 distinct CDR3 sequences, around a sixth of them seen only once. V lost 7 bases and J 5 bases, leaving 17 bases between the germline ends. The CDR3 is 15 residues long. Germline V gene sequence: CDR1 SGHTA, CDR2 FQGNSA. This sequence was found in a man aged 18-30 years who had mild COVID-19 (a few samples of this study predate the infection). Cell type and time point are not known. The chain recombines TRBV7-2 with TRBJ2-2; the D gene is possibly TRBD2 (6 bases). The sequencing sample was made of PBMCs or a T cell subset sorted from them (not recorded which). The CDR3 sequence is CASTKGRETTGELFF. The CDR3 bases are TGTGCCAGCACCAAAGGGCGGGAAACAACCGGGGAGCTGTTTTTT.